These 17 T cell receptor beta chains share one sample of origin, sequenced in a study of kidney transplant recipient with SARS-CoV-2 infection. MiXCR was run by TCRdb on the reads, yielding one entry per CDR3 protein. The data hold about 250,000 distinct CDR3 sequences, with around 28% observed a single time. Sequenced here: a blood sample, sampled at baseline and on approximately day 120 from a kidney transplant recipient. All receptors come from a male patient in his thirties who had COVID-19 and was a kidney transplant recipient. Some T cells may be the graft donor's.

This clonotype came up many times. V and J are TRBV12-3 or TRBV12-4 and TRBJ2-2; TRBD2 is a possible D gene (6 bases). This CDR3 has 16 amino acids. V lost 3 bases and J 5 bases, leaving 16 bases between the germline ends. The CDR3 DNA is TGTGCCAGCAGTTTGGTCGGGAGCGCGGGTACCGGGGAGCTGTTTTTT. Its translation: CASSLVGSAGTGELFF.

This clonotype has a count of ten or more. CDR3 bases: TGTGCCAGCAGTTTCGTCCAATTTTCTCAGCCCCAGCATTTT. Translating it yields CASSFVQFSQPQHF. The chain links TRBV28 to TRBJ1-5, with D uncertain. CDR3 length: 14 amino acids. Germline CDR1 and CDR2: MDHEN and SYDVKM. Deletions cut 3 bases from V and 6 bases from J, with 12 bases between.

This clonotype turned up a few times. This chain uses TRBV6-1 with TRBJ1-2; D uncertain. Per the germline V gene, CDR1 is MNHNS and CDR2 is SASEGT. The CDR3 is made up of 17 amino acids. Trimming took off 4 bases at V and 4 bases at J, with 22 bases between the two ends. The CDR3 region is CASSGIYSMRKTYGYTF. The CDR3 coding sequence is TGTGCCAGCAGTGGAATTTACTCTATGCGAAAGACCTATGGCTACACCTTC.

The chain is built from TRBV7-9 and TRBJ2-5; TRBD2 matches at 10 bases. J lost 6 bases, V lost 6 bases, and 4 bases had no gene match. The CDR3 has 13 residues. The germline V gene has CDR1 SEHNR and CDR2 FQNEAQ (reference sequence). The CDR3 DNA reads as TGTGCCAGCAGTCTAGCGGGAGAGAAGACCCAGTACTTC. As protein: CASSLAGEKTQYF.

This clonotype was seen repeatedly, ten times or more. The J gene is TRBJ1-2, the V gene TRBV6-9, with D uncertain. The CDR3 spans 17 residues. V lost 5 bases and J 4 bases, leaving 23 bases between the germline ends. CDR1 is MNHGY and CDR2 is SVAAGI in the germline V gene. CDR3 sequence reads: CASSASMPYGKTYGYTF. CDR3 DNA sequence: TGTGCCAGCAGTGCAAGTATGCCTTACGGAAAGACCTATGGCTACACCTTC.

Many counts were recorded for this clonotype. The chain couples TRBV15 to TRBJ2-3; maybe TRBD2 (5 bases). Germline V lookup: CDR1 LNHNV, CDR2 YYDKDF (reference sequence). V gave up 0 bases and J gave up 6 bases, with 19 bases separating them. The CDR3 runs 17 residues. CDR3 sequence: CATSREEAGGLWDTQYF. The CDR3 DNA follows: TGTGCCACCAGCAGAGAGGAGGCGGGTGGCTTATGGGATACGCAGTATTTT.

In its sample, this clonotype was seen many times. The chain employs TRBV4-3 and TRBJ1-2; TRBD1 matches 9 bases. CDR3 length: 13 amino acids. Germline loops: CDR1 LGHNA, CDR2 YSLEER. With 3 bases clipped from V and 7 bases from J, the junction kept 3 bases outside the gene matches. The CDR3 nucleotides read TGCGCCAGCAGCCAGGGACAGGGAGGTGGCTACACCTTC. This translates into CASSQGQGGGYTF.

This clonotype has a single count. CDR3: CASSNIKELGRTYGYTF. CDR3 sequence (DNA): TGTGCCAGCAGTAATATTAAAGAACTGGGAAGGACCTATGGCTACACCTTC. This chain links TRBV25-1 with TRBJ1-2; D remains unclear. Germline lookup yields CDR1 MGHDK and CDR2 SYGVNS. CDR3 size: 17 residues. The V end was cut by 5 bases, the J end by 4 bases, with 23 bases between.

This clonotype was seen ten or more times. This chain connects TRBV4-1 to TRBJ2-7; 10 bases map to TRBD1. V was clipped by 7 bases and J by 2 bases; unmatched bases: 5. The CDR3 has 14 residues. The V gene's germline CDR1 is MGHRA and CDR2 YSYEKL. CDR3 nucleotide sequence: TGCGCCAGCACCATCGGACAGGGGGCCTACGAGCAGTACTTC. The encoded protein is CASTIGQGAYEQYF.

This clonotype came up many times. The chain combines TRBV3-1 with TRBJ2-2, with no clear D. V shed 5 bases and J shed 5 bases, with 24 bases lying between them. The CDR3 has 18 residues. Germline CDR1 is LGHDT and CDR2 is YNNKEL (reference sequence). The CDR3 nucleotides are TGTGCCAGCAGCTTCTCTCGTCCCATTTCAGGCTTGACCGGGGAGCTGTTTTTT. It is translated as CASSFSRPISGLTGELFF.

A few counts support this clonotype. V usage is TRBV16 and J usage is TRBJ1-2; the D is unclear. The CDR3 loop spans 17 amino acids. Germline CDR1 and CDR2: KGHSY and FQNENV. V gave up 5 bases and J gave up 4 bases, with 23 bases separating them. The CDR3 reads CASSFSRVVRKTYGYTF. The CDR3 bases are TGTGCCAGCAGCTTTTCTAGGGTCGTTAGAAAGACCTATGGCTACACCTTC.

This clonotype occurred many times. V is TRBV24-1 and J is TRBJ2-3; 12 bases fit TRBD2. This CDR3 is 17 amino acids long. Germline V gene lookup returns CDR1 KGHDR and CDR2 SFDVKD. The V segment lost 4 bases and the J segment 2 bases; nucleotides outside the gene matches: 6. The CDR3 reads CATSETTSGRITDTQYF. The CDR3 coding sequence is TGTGCCACCAGTGAAACAACTAGCGGGAGGATCACAGATACGCAGTATTTT.

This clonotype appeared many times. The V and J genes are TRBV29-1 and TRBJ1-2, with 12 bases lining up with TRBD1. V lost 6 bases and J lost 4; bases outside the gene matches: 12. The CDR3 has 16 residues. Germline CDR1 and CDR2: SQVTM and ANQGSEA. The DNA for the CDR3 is TGCAGCGTCCGGGACAGGGGGCCACAAAATATCTATGGCTACACCTTC. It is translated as CSVRDRGPQNIYGYTF.

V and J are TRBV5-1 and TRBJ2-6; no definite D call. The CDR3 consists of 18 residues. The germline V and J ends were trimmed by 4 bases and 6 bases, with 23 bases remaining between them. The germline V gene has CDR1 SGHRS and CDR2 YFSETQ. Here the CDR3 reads CASSLGDRWGSEANVLTF. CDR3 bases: TGCGCCAGCAGCCTCGGAGACCGATGGGGAAGTGAGGCCAACGTCCTGACTTTC.

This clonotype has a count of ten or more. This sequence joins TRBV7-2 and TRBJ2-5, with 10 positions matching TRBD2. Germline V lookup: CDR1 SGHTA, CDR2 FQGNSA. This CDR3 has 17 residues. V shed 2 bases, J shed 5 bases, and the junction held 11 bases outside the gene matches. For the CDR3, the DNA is TGTGCCAGCAGCTTAAGGGCTAGCGGGAGCTTGGTGGAGACCCAGTACTTC. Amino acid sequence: CASSLRASGSLVETQYF. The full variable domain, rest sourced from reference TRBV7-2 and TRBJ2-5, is GAGVSQSPSNKVTEKGKDVELRCDPISGHTALYWYRQSLGQGLEFLIYFQGNSAPDKSGLPSDRFSAERTGGSVSTLTIQRTQQEDSAVYLCASSLRASGSLVETQYFGPGTRLLVL.

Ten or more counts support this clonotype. The CDR3 coding sequence is TGTGCCACCAGTGAAACGGGGGAGGCCCTGTCAAGCAATCAGCCCCAGCATTTT. As protein: CATSETGEALSSNQPQHF. This chain joins TRBV24-1 and TRBJ1-5, with D perhaps matching TRBD1 (5 bases). CDR1 and CDR2 from the germline V gene are KGHDR and SFDVKD. Trimming stripped 4 bases from V and 1 base from J, with 19 bases between. This CDR3 contains 18 residues.

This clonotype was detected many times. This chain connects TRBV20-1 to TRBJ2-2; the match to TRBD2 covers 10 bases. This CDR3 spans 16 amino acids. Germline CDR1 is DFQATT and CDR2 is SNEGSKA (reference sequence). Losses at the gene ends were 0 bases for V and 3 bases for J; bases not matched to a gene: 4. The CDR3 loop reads CSARDGAGGHTGELFF. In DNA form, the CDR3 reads TGCAGTGCTAGAGATGGAGCGGGAGGGCACACCGGGGAGCTGTTTTTT.